This T cell receptor beta chain emerged from a study of blood T cell repertoires in COVID-19. Measured with immunoSEQ multiplex PCR; TCRdb has only the in-frame clones, and not every one. The repertoire includes 65,000 to 70,000 clones, 84% of them detected once, and around 4.4% sits in the top ten. The CDR3 is 12 amino acids. V lost 4 bases and J lost 0, with 6 bases in between. CDR1 and CDR2 from the germline V gene are GTSNPN and SVGIG (reference sequence). The clonotype originates from a woman aged 55-69 years with acute or convalescent COVID-19. What was sequenced was peripheral blood. The J gene is TRBJ1-1, the V gene TRBV30, with a tentative D call TRBD1 (5 bases). The CDR3 region is CAWNRLNTEAFF. In DNA form, the CDR3 reads TGTGCCTGGAACAGGTTGAACACTGAAGCTTTCTTT. Based on the CDR3 plus reference TRBV30 and TRBJ1-1, the full variable domain is SQTIHQWPATLVQPVGSPLSLECTVEGTSNPNLYWYRQAAGRGLQLLFYSVGIGQISSEVPQNLSASRPQDRQFILSSKKLLLSDSGFYLCAWNRLNTEAFFGQGTRLTVV.